This entry lists 30 T cell receptor beta chains sequenced from one sample in a study of long-term antiretroviral therapy in people with HIV. The assay used was immunoSEQ (version v3.0), run at survey level. Clones were read by immunoSEQ multiplex PCR, and TCRdb kept only the in-frame ones, dropping some. The repertoire includes 20,000 to 30,000 clones, 95% of them detected once, and less than 2.5% sits in the top ten. Specimen: unsorted PBMCs, collected almost 5 years after starting antiretroviral therapy. The receptors were sampled from a woman between 45 and 65 years old with HIV.

In this sample, this clone turned up a few times. The chain employs TRBV19 and TRBJ1-2; no reliable D call. Per germline, CDR1 LNHDA and CDR2 SQIVND (reference sequence). This CDR3 contains 13 residues. V lost 7 bases and J lost 3, with 12 bases in between. CDR3 amino acids: CASTTVLDYGYTF. In DNA form, the CDR3 reads TGTGCCAGTACTACGGTTCTGGACTATGGCTACACCTTC.

This clone was seen only a few times. The chain couples TRBV6-1 to TRBJ2-2, with 7 nucleotides matching TRBD1. The CDR3 has 15 residues. V was pared by 5 bases and J by 6 bases, with 9 bases of the junction left unmatched. Germline assignment: CDR1 MNHNS and CDR2 SASEGT. CDR3 region: CASSLDRARAGELFF. The DNA of the CDR3 is TGTGCCAGCAGTCTTGACAGGGCGAGGGCCGGGGAGCTGTTTTTT.

The chain has TRBV13 and TRBJ2-7, with a weak D call TRBD2 (6 bases). Germline V lookup: CDR1 PRHDT, CDR2 FYEKMQ (reference sequence). V lost 0 bases to trimming and J lost 4 bases, with 10 bases between them. The length of the CDR3 is 14 residues. The CDR3 is CASSLGGRVYEQYF. The CDR3 DNA follows: TGTGCCAGCAGCTTAGGCGGGAGAGTATACGAGCAGTACTTC.

This clone has a single count. The chain joins TRBV7-9 to TRBJ2-5, with a weak D call TRBD2 (6 bases). CDR3 size: 13 residues. Germline lookup yields CDR1 SEHNR and CDR2 FQNEAQ (reference sequence). V was cut by 1 base and J by 6 bases, with 9 bases left in between. CDR3 in DNA: TGTGCCAGCAGCTTAGGGGGGGAACAGACCCAGTACTTC. Its protein product is CASSLGGEQTQYF.

Points on this clone: An end of the junction does not agree with germline; a read error may underlie this. CDR3 sequence: CSVGSHEQYF. The CDR3 DNA follows: TGCAGTGTAGGCTCCCACGAGCAGTACTTC. The chain couples TRBV20-1 to TRBJ2-7; D not resolved. This CDR3 has 10 residues. Germline assignment: CDR1 DFQATT and CDR2 SNEGSKA (reference sequence).

The rearrangement joins TRBV19 to TRBJ1-2; the D is unclear. Germline V gene data show CDR1 as LNHDA and CDR2 as SQIVND (reference sequence). The CDR3 loop spans 15 amino acids. Trimming removed 5 bases at V and 4 bases at J, with 17 bases between. CDR3 DNA: TGTGCCAGTAGTCCTAGGGCCAACTCGGGCTATGGCTACACCTTC. Residues: CASSPRANSGYGYTF.

The gene calls are TRBV10-1 and TRBJ2-3; 7 bases fit TRBD2. The CDR3 extends over 15 amino acids. Trimming removed 7 bases from V and 6 bases from J; junction bases left unmatched: 13. Looked up from germline, CDR1 is WNHNN and CDR2 is SYGVQD (reference sequence). The CDR3 is CASTYGPPGGDTQYF. For the CDR3, the DNA is TGCGCCAGCACCTACGGGCCGCCGGGAGGTGATACGCAGTATTTT.

The chain links TRBV5-1 to TRBJ2-5; D is unresolved. Trimming removed 4 bases from V and 0 bases from J, with 7 bases in between. Germline V gene lookup returns CDR1 SGHRS and CDR2 YFSETQ. The CDR3 length is 13 residues. CDR3 nucleotides: TGCGCCAGCAGCATAACGTACCAAGAGACCCAGTACTTC. Amino acid sequence: CASSITYQETQYF.

The rearrangement joins TRBV6-5 to TRBJ2-7; 12 bases map to TRBD2. V lost 6 bases to trimming and J lost 6 bases; unmatched junction nucleotides: 3. This CDR3 region has 13 residues. Germline V gene lookup returns CDR1 MNHEY and CDR2 SVGAGI. DNA of the CDR3: TGTGCCAGCAGCCCTAGCGGGAGGGCCGAGCAGTACTTC. It encodes CASSPSGRAEQYF.

The chain recombines TRBV6-1 with TRBJ1-2; D gene uncertain. The CDR3 extends over 14 amino acids. V gave up 2 bases and J gave up 0 bases, with 7 bases separating them. Germline V gene sequence: CDR1 MNHNS, CDR2 SASEGT. The CDR3 region is CASSETISNYGYTF. The CDR3 coding sequence is TGTGCCAGCAGTGAAACAATCTCTAACTATGGCTACACCTTC.

This chain joins TRBV19 and TRBJ1-2; TRBD1 aligns across 7 bases. CDR3 length: 15 amino acids. Germline assignment: CDR1 LNHDA and CDR2 SQIVND (reference sequence). The trim removed 3 bases at V and 7 bases at J, leaving 11 bases unmatched. In nucleotides, the CDR3 is TGTGCCAGTAGTATGGGCGACAGGGTTGGGAGTGGCTACACCTTC. Its protein is CASSMGDRVGSGYTF.

The chain links TRBV7-9 to TRBJ2-3; D is undetermined. V dropped 5 bases and J dropped 0 bases, with 6 bases sitting between them. Per the germline V gene, CDR1 is SEHNR and CDR2 is FQNEAQ (reference sequence). The CDR3 is made up of 13 amino acids. The CDR3 region has the DNA TGTGCCAGCAGCGTAGATAGCACAGATACGCAGTATTTT. Protein product: CASSVDSTDTQYF. Variable domain in full (rest from reference TRBV7-9 and TRBJ2-3): DTGVSQNPRHKITKRGQNVTFRCDPISEHNRLYWYRQTLGQGPEFLTYFQNEAQLEKSRLLSDRFSAERPKGSFSTLEIQRTEQGDSAMYLCASSVDSTDTQYFGPGTRLTVL.

The rearrangement links TRBV4-1 to TRBJ2-7; a possible D gene is TRBD2 (5 bases). The V end lost 3 bases, the J end lost 0 bases, and 12 bases lay between the germline ends. CDR3 length: 15 amino acids. Germline lookup yields CDR1 MGHRA and CDR2 YSYEKL. CDR3: CASSHDSGYSYEQYF. In DNA, the CDR3 is TGCGCCAGCAGCCATGACTCGGGATACTCCTACGAGCAGTACTTC.

The rearrangement links TRBV12-5 to TRBJ2-7, with D uncertain. The germline CDR1 and CDR2 sequences are LGHNT and FRNRAP. Trimming stripped 10 bases from V and 4 bases from J, with 2 bases between. There are 8 residues in the CDR3. CDR3 protein: CAMYEQYF. DNA for the CDR3: TGTGCTATGTACGAGCAGTACTTC.

The chain carries TRBV7-2 and TRBJ1-2, with unresolved D. V lost 3 bases and J 0 bases, leaving 11 bases between the germline ends. Per germline, CDR1 SGHTA and CDR2 FQGNSA. This CDR3 is built from 15 residues. The CDR3 region has the DNA TGTGCCAGCAGCTTCCAAGTAAAAGCTAACTATGGCTACACCTTC. This gives the protein CASSFQVKANYGYTF.

This clone was recorded a few times. V gene TRBV7-8 combines with J gene TRBJ2-7; perhaps TRBD2 as D (6 bases). This CDR3 contains 14 residues. Trimming removed 4 bases at V and 4 bases at J, with 14 bases between. CDR1 SGHVS and CDR2 FQNEAQ come from the germline V gene. CDR3 bases: TGTGCCAGCAGCTCGGGACTCCACGGTTACGAGCAGTACTTC. Residues: CASSSGLHGYEQYF.

CDR3 protein: CASSLKRDSPMNTEAFF. The CDR3, as DNA: TGTGCCAGTAGCCTAAAACGGGACAGCCCCATGAACACTGAAGCTTTCTTT. This chain links TRBV19 with TRBJ1-1, with 7 positions matching TRBD1. Looked up from germline, CDR1 is LNHDA and CDR2 is SQIVND (reference sequence). Germline trimming cut 6 bases from V and 0 bases from J; bases unmatched to any gene: 13. CDR3 length: 17 amino acids. Full variable domain (missing parts from reference TRBV19 and TRBJ1-1): DGGITQSPKYLFRKEGQNVTLSCEQNLNHDAMYWYRQDPGQGLRLIYYSQIVNDFQKGDIAEGYSVSREKKESFPLTVTSAQKNPTAFYLCASSLKRDSPMNTEAFFGQGTRLTVV.

V usage is TRBV2 and J usage is TRBJ2-3; 12 bases align to TRBD2. V lost 4 bases and J lost 5; bases outside the gene matches: 7. The germline gives CDR1 SNHLY, CDR2 FYNNEI. The CDR3 has 16 amino acids. The CDR3 sequence is CASSGRLAGVRDTQYF. The CDR3 DNA sequence: TGTGCCAGCAGTGGACGACTAGCGGGAGTAAGAGATACGCAGTATTTT.

The rearrangement uses TRBV6-5 and TRBJ2-6, with TRBD1 matching over 7 bases. From germline, CDR1 is MNHEY and CDR2 SVGAGI. J was trimmed by 4 bases and V by 6 bases; bases with no gene match: 6. The CDR3 consists of 15 residues. The CDR3 is CASRMTGSGANVLTF. In DNA form, the CDR3 reads TGTGCCAGCAGGATGACAGGGAGCGGGGCCAACGTCCTGACTTTC.

The chain is built from TRBV5-4 and TRBJ2-2; the D is unclear. CDR3 size: 13 residues. Germline V gene lookup returns CDR1 SGHNT and CDR2 YYREEE (reference sequence). Between the trimmed V and J ends, which lost 1 base and 3 bases, there was a span of 4 bases. The CDR3 region has the DNA TGTGCCAGCAGCTTGCAAGACACCGGGGAGCTGTTTTTT. Translating it yields CASSLQDTGELFF.

V is TRBV19 and J is TRBJ2-3; D is perhaps TRBD2 (7 bases). Germline V gene sequence: CDR1 LNHDA, CDR2 SQIVND (reference sequence). The CDR3 is 15 amino acids. V was cut by 7 bases and J by 0 bases, with 14 bases left in between. CDR3 nucleotides: TGTGCCAGTACCTCCAGGGGAGGGAGCACAGATACGCAGTATTTT. This sequence encodes CASTSRGGSTDTQYF.

The V call is TRBV5-1, the J call TRBJ2-2, with 9 bases fitting TRBD2. CDR1 and CDR2 (germline): SGHRS, YFSETQ. Losses at the gene ends were 3 bases for V and 4 bases for J; bases not matched to a gene: 13. The CDR3 has 18 amino acids. The CDR3 sequence is CASSSTPGASGTTGELFF. The CDR3 nucleotides read TGCGCCAGCAGCTCGACCCCAGGAGCTAGCGGGACCACCGGGGAGCTGTTTTTT.

This clone is a singleton in its sample. The chain joins TRBV5-6 to TRBJ1-4; no reliable D call. This CDR3 has 15 amino acids. V gave up 4 bases and J gave up 1 base, with 11 bases separating them. Germline V gene data show CDR1 as SGHDT and CDR2 as YYEEEE. The CDR3 DNA sequence: TGTGCCAGCAGCGATAGTCCTTTAACTAATGAAAAACTGTTTTTT. Encoded protein: CASSDSPLTNEKLFF. Filled out from reference TRBV5-6 and TRBJ1-4, the complete variable domain reads DAGVTQSPTHLIKTRGQQVTLRCSPKSGHDTVSWYQQALGQGPQFIFQYYEEEERQRGNFPDRFSGHQFPNYSSELNVNALLLGDSALYLCASSDSPLTNEKLFFGSGTQLSVL.

This chain connects TRBV2 to TRBJ1-5; 9 bases match TRBD1. In germline, CDR1 is SNHLY, CDR2 FYNNEI. The V and J ends lost 6 bases and 5 bases, in that order; junction bases with no gene match: 11. The CDR3 loop spans 16 amino acids. The CDR3 reads CASSVPGQGGDQPQHF. The CDR3 DNA reads as TGTGCCAGCAGCGTCCCGGGACAGGGTGGGGATCAGCCCCAGCATTTT.

The chain is built from TRBV4-3 and TRBJ1-4; possibly TRBD1 for D (5 bases). The CDR3 sequence is 15 residues long. The V end lost 1 base, the J end lost 8 bases, and 14 bases lay between the germline ends. Germline V CDR1 and CDR2: LGHNA, YSLEER. DNA of the CDR3: TGCGCCAGCAGCCAAGGCGAGGGGCTCGGGGAAAAACTGTTTTTT. The encoded protein is CASSQGEGLGEKLFF.

The V gene is TRBV19, the J gene TRBJ2-7; 7 bases fit TRBD1. Trimming cost V 5 bases and J 3 bases; bases outside gene matches: 4. CDR3 size: 13 residues. Germline V gene lookup returns CDR1 LNHDA and CDR2 SQIVND (reference sequence). The CDR3 DNA is TGTGCCAGTAGTGGAGGACAGGTCTACGAGCAGTACTTC. This gives the protein CASSGGQVYEQYF.

This clone was observed a handful of times. This chain connects TRBV4-3 to TRBJ1-4, with D perhaps matching TRBD1 (5 bases). Looked up from germline, CDR1 is LGHNA and CDR2 is YSLEER. Trimming cost V 0 bases and J 8 bases, with 16 bases left between them. This CDR3 has 16 amino acids. The CDR3, as DNA: TGCGCCAGCAGCCAAGAGTTGGTCGGGGGTAGGGAAAAACTGTTTTTT. Its protein product is CASSQELVGGREKLFF.

The rearrangement uses TRBV5-1 and TRBJ2-3; 11 bases are shared with TRBD2. Germline loops: CDR1 SGHRS, CDR2 YFSETQ. V lost 4 bases to trimming and J lost 2 bases; unmatched junction nucleotides: 9. CDR3 size: 17 residues. The CDR3 DNA is TGCGCCAGCAGCCTATATAGCGGGAGGGATATCACAGATACGCAGTATTTT. Residues: CASSLYSGRDITDTQYF. The full variable domain, rest sourced from reference TRBV5-1 and TRBJ2-3, is KAGVTQTPRYLIKTRGQQVTLSCSPISGHRSVSWYQQTPGQGLQFLFEYFSETQRNKGNFPGRFSGRQFSNSRSEMNVSTLELGDSALYLCASSLYSGRDITDTQYFGPGTRLTVL.

V and J are TRBV30 and TRBJ2-1; 8 bases match TRBD2. The ends lost 2 bases at V and 2 bases at J; junction bases unmatched: 5. The CDR3 has 15 residues. Per the germline V gene, CDR1 is GTSNPN and CDR2 is SVGIG (reference sequence). Here the CDR3 DNA reads TGTGCCTGGAGTCAACTAGCGGTCCCCTACAATGAGCAGTTCTTC. This gives the protein CAWSQLAVPYNEQFF.

The J gene is TRBJ2-1, the V gene TRBV19; TRBD2 matches at 7 bases. Per germline, CDR1 LNHDA and CDR2 SQIVND (reference sequence). CDR3 length equals 16 residues. V shed 5 bases, J shed 7 bases, and the junction held 14 bases outside the gene matches. The CDR3 loop is CASSAPGLEGTNEQFF. In DNA form, the CDR3 reads TGTGCCAGTAGTGCCCCCGGACTAGAGGGGACGAATGAGCAGTTCTTC.